This TCR beta chain was recovered during a study of radiotherapy plus CTLA-4 blockade in lung cancer. Findings and limits, study-wide: TCR clones from tumors expanded in blood after radiotherapy plus ipilimumab. Best predicting response, reportedly, were early blood T cell clone dynamics, with interferon-beta.

The CDR3 is 13 residues long. CDR1 and CDR2 from the germline V gene are SGHTA and FQGNSA. V was cut by 5 bases and J by 7 bases, with 12 bases left in between. Only in-frame clones appear in the TCRdb table, and some are missing; sequencing was by immunoSEQ multiplex PCR. Counted here are about 88,000 clones, roughly 70% occurring once; the ten biggest clones make up over 12%. Of note for this clone: What it binds is not known.

The source of this sequence is a human donor with non-small cell lung cancer that progressed on radiotherapy plus ipilimumab. This specimen was peripheral blood, taken from a patient treated with radiotherapy plus ipilimumab. The chain combines TRBV7-2 with TRBJ2-1; tentatively, D is TRBD2 (6 bases). In nucleotides, the CDR3 is TGTGCCAGCAGCACCGCCGGAGGGAATGAGCAGTTCTTC. This sequence encodes CASSTAGGNEQFF.